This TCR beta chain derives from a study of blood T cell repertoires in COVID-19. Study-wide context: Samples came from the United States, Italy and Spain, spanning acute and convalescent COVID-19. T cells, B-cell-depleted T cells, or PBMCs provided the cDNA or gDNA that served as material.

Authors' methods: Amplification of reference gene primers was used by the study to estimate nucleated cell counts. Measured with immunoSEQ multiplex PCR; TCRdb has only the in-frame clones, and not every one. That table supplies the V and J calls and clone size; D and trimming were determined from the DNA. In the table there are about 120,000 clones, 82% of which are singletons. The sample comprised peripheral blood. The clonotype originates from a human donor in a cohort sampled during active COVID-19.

Here the CDR3 DNA reads TGTGCCAGTAGTGTACAGGGGTTCCCCACTGAAGCTTTCTTT. As protein: CASSVQGFPTEAFF. The chain joins TRBV19 to TRBJ1-1; 7 bases align to TRBD1. Trimming removed 5 bases from V and 4 bases from J; junction bases left unmatched: 7. The CDR3 covers 14 residues. Germline V gene lookup returns CDR1 LNHDA and CDR2 SQIVND (reference sequence).